This TCR beta chain was recovered during a study of neoadjuvant anti-PD-1 for oral cavity cancer. Germline CDR1 SNHLY, CDR2 FYNNEI. The ends were cut back, 4 bases at V and 2 bases at J, with 12 bases in the middle. CDR3 length equals 14 residues. TCRdb keeps only in-frame clones here, not all; method: immunoSEQ multiplex PCR. The repertoire consists of fewer than 20,000 clones, with about 70% occurring once and the leading ten covering 2.8%. These newly diagnosed stage II-IVA oral cavity squamous cell carcinoma patients had no prior systemic or radiation treatment. The TCR sequence derives from a person aged 40-85 years with oral cavity squamous cell carcinoma. Sequencing used PBMCs, obtained before nivolumab (anti-PD-1) treatment. This sequence joins TRBV2 and TRBJ2-7, with D maybe TRBD1 (5 bases). This chain's CDR3 is CASSGRGGAYEQYF. CDR3 nucleotide sequence: TGTGCCAGCAGTGGAAGGGGCGGAGCCTACGAGCAGTACTTC.